This T cell receptor (beta chain) is from a study of blood T cell repertoires in COVID-19. Generated by immunoSEQ multiplex PCR, the TCRdb table keeps only in-frame clones and is missing some. The table lists 200,000 or so clones, 85% to 90% of them singletons, with roughly 3.7% in the top ten. This CDR3 comprises 15 residues. From germline, CDR1 is LNHDA and CDR2 SQIVND (reference sequence). V was pared by 5 bases and J by 4 bases, with 7 bases of the junction left unmatched. The source material was PBMCs or T cells enriched from blood (not recorded which). The chain has TRBV19 and TRBJ1-5, with 8 bases matching TRBD1. The sequence derives from a woman aged 18-35 years in a cohort exposed to, infected with or recovered from COVID-19 (not recorded which). The CDR3 DNA is TGTGCCAGTAGTTCCGGACAGGGAGGAAATCAGCCCCAGCATTTT. This translates into CASSSGQGGNQPQHF.